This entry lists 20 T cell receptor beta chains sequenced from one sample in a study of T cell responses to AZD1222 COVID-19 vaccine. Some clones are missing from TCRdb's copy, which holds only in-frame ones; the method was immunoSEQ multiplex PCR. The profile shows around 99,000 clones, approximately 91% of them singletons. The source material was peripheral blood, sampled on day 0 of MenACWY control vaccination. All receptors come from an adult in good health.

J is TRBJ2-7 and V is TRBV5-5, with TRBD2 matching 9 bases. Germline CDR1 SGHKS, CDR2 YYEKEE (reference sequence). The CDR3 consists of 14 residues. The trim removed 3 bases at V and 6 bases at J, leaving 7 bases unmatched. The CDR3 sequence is CASSSRTSEVEQYF. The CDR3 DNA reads TGTGCCAGCAGCTCCCGGACTAGCGAAGTCGAGCAGTACTTC.

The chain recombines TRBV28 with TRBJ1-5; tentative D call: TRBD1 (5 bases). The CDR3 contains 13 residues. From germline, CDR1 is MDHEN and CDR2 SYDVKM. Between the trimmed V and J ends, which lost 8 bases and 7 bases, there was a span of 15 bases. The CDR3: CASDRGAGQPQHF. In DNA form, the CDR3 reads TGTGCCAGCGATCGAGGGGCCGGGCAGCCCCAGCATTTT.

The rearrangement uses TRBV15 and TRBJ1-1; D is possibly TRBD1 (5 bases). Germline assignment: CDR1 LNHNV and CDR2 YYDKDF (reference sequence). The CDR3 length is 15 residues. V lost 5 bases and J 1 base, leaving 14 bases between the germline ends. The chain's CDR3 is CATSPAPTANTEAFF. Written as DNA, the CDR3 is TGTGCCACCAGCCCCGCACCGACAGCGAACACTGAAGCTTTCTTT.

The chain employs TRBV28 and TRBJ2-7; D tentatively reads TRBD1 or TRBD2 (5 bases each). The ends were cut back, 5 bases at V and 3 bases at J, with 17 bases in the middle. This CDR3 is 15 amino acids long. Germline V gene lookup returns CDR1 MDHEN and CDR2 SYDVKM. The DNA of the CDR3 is TGTGCCAGCAGTCCATATGGGGGAATGTACTACGAGCAGTACTTC. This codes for CASSPYGGMYYEQYF.

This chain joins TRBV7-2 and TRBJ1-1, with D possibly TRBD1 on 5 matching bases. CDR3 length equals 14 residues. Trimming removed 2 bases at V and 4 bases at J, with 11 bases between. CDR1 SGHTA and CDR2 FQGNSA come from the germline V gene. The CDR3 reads CASSLTPGGTEAFF. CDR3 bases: TGTGCCAGCAGCTTAACCCCTGGGGGCACTGAAGCTTTCTTT.

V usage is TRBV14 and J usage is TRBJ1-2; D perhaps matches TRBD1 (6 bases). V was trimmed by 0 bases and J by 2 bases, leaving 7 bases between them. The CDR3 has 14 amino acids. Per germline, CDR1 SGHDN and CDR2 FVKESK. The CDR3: CASSQEGGNYGYTF. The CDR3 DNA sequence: TGTGCCAGCAGCCAAGAAGGGGGGAACTATGGCTACACCTTC.

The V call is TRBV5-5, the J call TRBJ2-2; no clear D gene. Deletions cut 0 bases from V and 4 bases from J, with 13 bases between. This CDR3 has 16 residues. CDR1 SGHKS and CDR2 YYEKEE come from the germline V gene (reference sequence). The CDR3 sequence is CASSLGVSQATGELFF. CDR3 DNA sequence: TGTGCCAGCAGCTTGGGGGTCAGCCAAGCCACCGGGGAGCTGTTTTTT.

The CDR3 nucleotides are TGTGCCAGCAGTCCAGGACTAGCGGGGGGGCGAGGCACAGATACGCAGTATTTT. As protein: CASSPGLAGGRGTDTQYF. V is TRBV28 and J is TRBJ2-3; TRBD2 agrees at 15 bases. V lost 5 bases and J lost 1; bases outside the gene matches: 7. Germline V gene sequence: CDR1 MDHEN, CDR2 SYDVKM. The CDR3 sequence is 18 residues long.

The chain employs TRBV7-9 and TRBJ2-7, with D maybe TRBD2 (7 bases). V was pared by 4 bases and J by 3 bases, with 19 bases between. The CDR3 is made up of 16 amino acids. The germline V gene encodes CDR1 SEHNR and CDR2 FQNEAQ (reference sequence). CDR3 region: CASSSSGRGNNYEQYF. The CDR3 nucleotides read TGTGCCAGCAGCTCCTCGGGGAGGGGGAATAACTACGAGCAGTACTTC.

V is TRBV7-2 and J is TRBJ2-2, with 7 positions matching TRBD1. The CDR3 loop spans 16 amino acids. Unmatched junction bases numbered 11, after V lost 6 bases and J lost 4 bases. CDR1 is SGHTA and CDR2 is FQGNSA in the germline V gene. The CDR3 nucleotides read TGTGCCAGCAGGCCCCCGGGGACAGCGAGCACCGGGGAGCTGTTTTTT. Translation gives CASRPPGTASTGELFF. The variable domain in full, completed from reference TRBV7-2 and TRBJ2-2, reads GAGVSQSPSNKVTEKGKDVELRCDPISGHTALYWYRQSLGQGLEFLIYFQGNSAPDKSGLPSDRFSAERTGGSVSTLTIQRTQQEDSAVYLCASRPPGTASTGELFFGEGSRLTVL.

The CDR3 DNA reads as TGTGCCTCTACTCCAGGGGGCGGCCCCCACACTGAAGCTTTCTTT. As protein: CASTPGGGPHTEAFF. The chain uses TRBV28 and TRBJ1-1; 8 bases agree with TRBD1. Germline V gene sequence: CDR1 MDHEN, CDR2 SYDVKM. The CDR3 loop spans 15 amino acids. Trimming cost V 11 bases and J 3 bases; bases outside gene matches: 14.

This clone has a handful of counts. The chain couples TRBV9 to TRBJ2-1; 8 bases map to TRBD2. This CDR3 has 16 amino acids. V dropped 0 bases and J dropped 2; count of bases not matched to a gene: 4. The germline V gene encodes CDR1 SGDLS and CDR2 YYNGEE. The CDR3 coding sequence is TGTGCCAGCAGCGTAGGGACTAGCCGCGCCTACAATGAGCAGTTCTTC. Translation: CASSVGTSRAYNEQFF.

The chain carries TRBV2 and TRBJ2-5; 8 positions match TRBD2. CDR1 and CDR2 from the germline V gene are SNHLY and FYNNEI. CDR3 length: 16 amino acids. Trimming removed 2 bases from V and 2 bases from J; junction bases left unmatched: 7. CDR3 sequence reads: CASSERVLAAQETQYF. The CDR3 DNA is TGTGCCAGCAGTGAAAGGGTACTAGCGGCACAAGAGACCCAGTACTTC. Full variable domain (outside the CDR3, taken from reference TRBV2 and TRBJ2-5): EPEVTQTPSHQVTQMGQEVILRCVPISNHLYFYWYRQILGQKVEFLVSFYNNEISEKSEIFDDQFSVERPDGSNFTLKIRSTKLEDSAMYFCASSERVLAAQETQYFGPGTRLLVL.

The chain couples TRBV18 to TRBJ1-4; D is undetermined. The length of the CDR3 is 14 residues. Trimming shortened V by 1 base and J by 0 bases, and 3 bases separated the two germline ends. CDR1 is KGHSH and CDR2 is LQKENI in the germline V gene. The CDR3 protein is CASSPLATNEKLFF. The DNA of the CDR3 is TGTGCCAGCTCACCACTGGCAACTAATGAAAAACTGTTTTTT.

The CDR3, as DNA: TGTGCCAGCAGCTTAGCGCCCCACTACGGGGGGCGCACAGATACGCAGTATTTT. Translating it yields CASSLAPHYGGRTDTQYF. The chain recombines TRBV7-2 with TRBJ2-3, with a weak D call TRBD2 (7 bases). This CDR3 spans 18 amino acids. Germline V gene data show CDR1 as SGHTA and CDR2 as FQGNSA. V shed 0 bases and J shed 1 base, with 17 bases lying between them.

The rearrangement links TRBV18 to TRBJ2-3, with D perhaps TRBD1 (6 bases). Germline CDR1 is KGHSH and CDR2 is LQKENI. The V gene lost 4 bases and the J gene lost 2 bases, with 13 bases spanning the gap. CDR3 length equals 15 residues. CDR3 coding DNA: TGTGCCAGCTCACTTCAGGGGATGCCCACAGATACGCAGTATTTT. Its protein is CASSLQGMPTDTQYF.

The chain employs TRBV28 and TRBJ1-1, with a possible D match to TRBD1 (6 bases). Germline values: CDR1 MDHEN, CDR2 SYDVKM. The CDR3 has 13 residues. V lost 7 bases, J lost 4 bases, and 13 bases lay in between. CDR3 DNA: TGTGCCAGCACCAAGGGGGGTTCCACTGAAGCTTTCTTT. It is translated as CASTKGGSTEAFF.

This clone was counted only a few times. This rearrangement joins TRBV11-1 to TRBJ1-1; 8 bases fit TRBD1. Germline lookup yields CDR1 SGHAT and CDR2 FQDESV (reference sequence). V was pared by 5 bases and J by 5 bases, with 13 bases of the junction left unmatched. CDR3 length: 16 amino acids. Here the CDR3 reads CASSPGQGDRRTEAFF. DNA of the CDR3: TGTGCCAGCAGCCCTGGACAGGGAGACAGGAGAACTGAAGCTTTCTTT.

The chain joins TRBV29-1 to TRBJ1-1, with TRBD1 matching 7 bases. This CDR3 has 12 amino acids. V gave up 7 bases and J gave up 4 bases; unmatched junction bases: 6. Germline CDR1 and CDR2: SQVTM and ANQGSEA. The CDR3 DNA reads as TGCAGCGGGAACAGGGGTTCCACTGAAGCTTTCTTT. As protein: CSGNRGSTEAFF.

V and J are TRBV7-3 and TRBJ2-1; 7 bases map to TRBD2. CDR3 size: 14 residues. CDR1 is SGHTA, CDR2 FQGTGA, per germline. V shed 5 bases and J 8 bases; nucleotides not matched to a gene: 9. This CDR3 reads CASSRGSGFDEQFF. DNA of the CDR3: TGTGCCAGCAGCCGCGGGAGCGGTTTCGATGAGCAGTTCTTC.